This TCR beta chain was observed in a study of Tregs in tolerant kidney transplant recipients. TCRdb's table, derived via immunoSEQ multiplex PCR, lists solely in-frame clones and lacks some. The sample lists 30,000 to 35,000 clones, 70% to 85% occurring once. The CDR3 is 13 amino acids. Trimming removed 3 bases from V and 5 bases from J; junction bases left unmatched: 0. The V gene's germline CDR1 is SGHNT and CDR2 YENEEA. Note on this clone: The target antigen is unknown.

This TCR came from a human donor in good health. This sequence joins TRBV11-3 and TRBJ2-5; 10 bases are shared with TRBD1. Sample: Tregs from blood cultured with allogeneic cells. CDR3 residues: CASSLDRGETQYF. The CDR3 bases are TGTGCCAGCAGCTTGGACAGGGGGGAGACCCAGTACTTC.